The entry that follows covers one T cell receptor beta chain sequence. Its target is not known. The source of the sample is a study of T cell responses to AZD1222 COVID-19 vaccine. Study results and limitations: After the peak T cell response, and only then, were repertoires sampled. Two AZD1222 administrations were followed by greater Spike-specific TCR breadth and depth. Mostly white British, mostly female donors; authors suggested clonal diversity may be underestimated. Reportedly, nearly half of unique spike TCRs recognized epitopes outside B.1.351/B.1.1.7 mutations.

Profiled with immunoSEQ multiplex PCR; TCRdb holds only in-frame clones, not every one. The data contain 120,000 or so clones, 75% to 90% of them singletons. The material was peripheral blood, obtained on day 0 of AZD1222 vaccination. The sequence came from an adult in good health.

The chain's CDR3 is CSGIPAVNEQFF. CDR3 coding DNA: TGCAGCGGAATCCCGGCAGTCAATGAGCAGTTCTTC. V is TRBV29-1 and J is TRBJ2-1; D is undetermined. V was clipped by 7 bases and J by 6 bases, with 13 bases between them. CDR3 length: 12 amino acids. The germline V gene encodes CDR1 SQVTM and CDR2 ANQGSEA.